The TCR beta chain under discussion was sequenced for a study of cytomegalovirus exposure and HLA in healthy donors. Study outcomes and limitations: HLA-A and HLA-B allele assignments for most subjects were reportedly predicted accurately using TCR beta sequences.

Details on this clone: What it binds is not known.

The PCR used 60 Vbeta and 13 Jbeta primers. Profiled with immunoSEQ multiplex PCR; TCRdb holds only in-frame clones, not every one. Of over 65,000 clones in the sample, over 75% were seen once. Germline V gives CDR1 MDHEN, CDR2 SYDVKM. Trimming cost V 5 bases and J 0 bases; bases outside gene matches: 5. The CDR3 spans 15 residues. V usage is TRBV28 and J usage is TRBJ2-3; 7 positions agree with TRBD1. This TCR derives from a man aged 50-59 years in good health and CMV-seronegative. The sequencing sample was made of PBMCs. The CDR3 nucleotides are TGTGCCAGCAGTCCAGGGGGTCTAAGCACAGATACGCAGTATTTT. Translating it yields CASSPGGLSTDTQYF. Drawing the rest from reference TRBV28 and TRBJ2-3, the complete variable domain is DVKVTQSSRYLVKRTGEKVFLECVQDMDHENMFWYRQDPGLGLRLIYFSYDVKMKEKGDIPEGYSVSREKKERFSLILESASTNQTSMYLCASSPGGLSTDTQYFGPGTRLTVL.